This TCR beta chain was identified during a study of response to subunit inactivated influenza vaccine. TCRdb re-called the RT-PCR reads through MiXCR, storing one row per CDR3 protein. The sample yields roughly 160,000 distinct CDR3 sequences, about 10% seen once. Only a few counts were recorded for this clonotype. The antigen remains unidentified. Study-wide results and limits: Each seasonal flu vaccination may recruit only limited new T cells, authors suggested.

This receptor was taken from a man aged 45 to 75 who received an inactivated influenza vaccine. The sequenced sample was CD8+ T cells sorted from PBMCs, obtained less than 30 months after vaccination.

In DNA, the CDR3 is TGTGCCTGGAGTGTACAGGACCATCAGCCCCAGCATTTT. This codes for CAWSVQDHQPQHF. V and J are TRBV30 and TRBJ1-5; possibly TRBD1 for D (5 bases). The CDR3 contains 13 residues. Looked up from germline, CDR1 is GTSNPN and CDR2 is SVGIG (reference sequence). The germline V and J ends were trimmed by 0 bases and 5 bases, with 8 bases remaining between them.